This T cell receptor (beta chain) came from a study of vaccination effects on CD4 cells after COVID-19. The study, taken as a whole, reports: Substantial clonal contraction characterized both infection- and vaccine-induced clones late after vaccination.

Turning to this clone: As yet, its antigen is unknown.

Antigen-specific CD4+ T cell clonotypes were called by their expansion after viral peptide-pool culture in ViraFEST. Subsequent to a culture period of roughly 11 days, CD4+ T cells were isolated. The study found no prior SARS-CoV-2 infection in the vaccine recipients, who tested negative for nucleocapsid antibodies. Germline assignment: CDR1 SGHRS and CDR2 YFSETQ. With 0 bases removed from V and 5 bases from J, the gap between germline ends came to 8 bases. The CDR3 length is 13 residues. TCRdb's copy holds only in-frame clones and misses some; the assay was immunoSEQ multiplex PCR. The sample gives 26,000 or so clones, about 70% of which show up once; over 9.5% is in the top ten.

The sequencing here drew on CD4+ T cells from PBMCs cultured with SARS-CoV-2 spike peptides, taken before COVID-19 vaccination. The chain recombines TRBV5-1 with TRBJ2-5; the D is unclear. The origin of this receptor is a human donor who received a COVID-19 vaccine. The CDR3 DNA is TGCGCCAGCAGCTTGGGTCTGGGCGAGACCCAGTACTTC. Translating it yields CASSLGLGETQYF.